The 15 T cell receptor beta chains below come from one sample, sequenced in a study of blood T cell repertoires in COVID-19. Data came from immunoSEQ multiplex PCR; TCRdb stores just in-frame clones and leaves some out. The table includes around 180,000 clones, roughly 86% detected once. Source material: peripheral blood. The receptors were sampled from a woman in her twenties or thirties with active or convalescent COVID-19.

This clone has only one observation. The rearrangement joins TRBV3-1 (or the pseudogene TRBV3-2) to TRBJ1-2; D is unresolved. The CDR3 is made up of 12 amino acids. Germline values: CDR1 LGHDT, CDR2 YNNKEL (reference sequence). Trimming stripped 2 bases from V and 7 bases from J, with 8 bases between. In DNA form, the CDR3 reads TGTGCCAGCAGCCAAAATACAGCTGGCTACACCTTC. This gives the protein CASSQNTAGYTF.

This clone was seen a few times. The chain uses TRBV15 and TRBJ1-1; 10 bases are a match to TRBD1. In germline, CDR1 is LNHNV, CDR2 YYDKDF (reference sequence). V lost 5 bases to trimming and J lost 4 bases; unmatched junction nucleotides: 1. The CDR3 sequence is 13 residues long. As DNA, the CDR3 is TGTGCCACCAGCGGGACAGGGGTCACTGAAGCTTTCTTT. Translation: CATSGTGVTEAFF.

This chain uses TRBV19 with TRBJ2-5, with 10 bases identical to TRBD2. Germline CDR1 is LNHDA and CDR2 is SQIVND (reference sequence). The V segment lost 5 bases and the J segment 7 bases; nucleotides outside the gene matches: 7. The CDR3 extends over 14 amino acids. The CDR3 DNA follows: TGTGCCAGTAGTCCGAGCAGGACTAGCGGGACCCAGTACTTC. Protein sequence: CASSPSRTSGTQYF.

CDR3 in DNA: TGCGCCAGCAGCCCCTCCCGCTCTGGGGCCAACGTCCTGACTTTC. Translation gives CASSPSRSGANVLTF. The rearrangement joins TRBV4-1 to TRBJ2-6; no definite D call. V gave up 4 bases and J gave up 0 bases, with 7 bases separating them. This CDR3 spans 15 amino acids. CDR1 MGHRA and CDR2 YSYEKL come from the germline V gene.

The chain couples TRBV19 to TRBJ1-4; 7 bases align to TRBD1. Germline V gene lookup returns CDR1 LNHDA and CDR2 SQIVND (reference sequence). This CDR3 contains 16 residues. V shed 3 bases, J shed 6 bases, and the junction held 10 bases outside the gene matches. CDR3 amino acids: CASSIPSGQAHEKLFF. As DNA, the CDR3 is TGTGCCAGTAGTATCCCCTCTGGACAGGCTCATGAAAAACTGTTTTTT.

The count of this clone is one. The DNA of the CDR3 is TGTGCCAGCAGTACCACAGGGTTAACTAACTATGGCTACACCTTC. Its translation: CASSTTGLTNYGYTF. The rearrangement uses TRBV6-5 and TRBJ1-2; TRBD1 might be the D (6 bases). The ends were cut back, 5 bases at V and 0 bases at J, with 13 bases in the middle. The germline gives CDR1 MNHEY, CDR2 SVGAGI. This CDR3 contains 15 residues.

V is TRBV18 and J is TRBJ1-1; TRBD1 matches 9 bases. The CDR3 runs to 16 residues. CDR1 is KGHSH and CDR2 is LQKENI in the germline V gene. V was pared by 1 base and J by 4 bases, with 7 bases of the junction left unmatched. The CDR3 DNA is TGTGCCAGCTCACCACAGGGACAGGGTTTCGGCACTGAAGCTTTCTTT. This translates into CASSPQGQGFGTEAFF.

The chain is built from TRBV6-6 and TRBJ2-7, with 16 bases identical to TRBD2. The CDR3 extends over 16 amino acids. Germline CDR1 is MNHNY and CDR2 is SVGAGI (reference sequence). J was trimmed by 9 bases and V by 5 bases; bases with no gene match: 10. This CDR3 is CASSSGTSGRGGRQYF. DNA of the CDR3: TGTGCCAGCAGTAGCGGGACTAGCGGGAGGGGGGGAAGGCAGTACTTC.

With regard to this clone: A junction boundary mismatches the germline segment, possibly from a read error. The CDR3 sequence is CASRGQNIEAFF. CDR3 DNA: TGTGCCAGCAGGGGACAGAACATTGAAGCTTTCTTT. V and J are TRBV3-1 (or the pseudogene TRBV3-2) and TRBJ1-1, with TRBD1 matching 7 bases. Per germline, CDR1 LGHDT and CDR2 YNNKEL (reference sequence). CDR3 length: 12 amino acids.

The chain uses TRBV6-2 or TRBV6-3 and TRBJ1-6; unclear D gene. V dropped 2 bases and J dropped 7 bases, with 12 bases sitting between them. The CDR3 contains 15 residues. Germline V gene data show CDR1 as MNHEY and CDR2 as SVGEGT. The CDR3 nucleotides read TGTGCCAGCAGTTACAGGGAACGGGGAAATTCACCCCTCCACTTT. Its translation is CASSYRERGNSPLHF.

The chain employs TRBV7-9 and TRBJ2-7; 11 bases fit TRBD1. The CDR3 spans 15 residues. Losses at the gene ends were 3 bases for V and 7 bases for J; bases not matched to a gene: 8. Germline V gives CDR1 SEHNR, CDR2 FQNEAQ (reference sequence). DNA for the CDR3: TGTGCCAGCAGCTTTCCGGGACAGGGGGTGAGAGAGCAGTACTTC. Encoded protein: CASSFPGQGVREQYF.

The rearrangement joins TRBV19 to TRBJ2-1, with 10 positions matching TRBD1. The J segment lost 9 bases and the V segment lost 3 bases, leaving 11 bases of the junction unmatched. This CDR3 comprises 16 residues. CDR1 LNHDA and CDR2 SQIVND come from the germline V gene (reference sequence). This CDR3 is CASSIIGTGEGGEQFF. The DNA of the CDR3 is TGTGCCAGTAGTATCATTGGGACAGGGGAAGGAGGTGAGCAGTTCTTC.

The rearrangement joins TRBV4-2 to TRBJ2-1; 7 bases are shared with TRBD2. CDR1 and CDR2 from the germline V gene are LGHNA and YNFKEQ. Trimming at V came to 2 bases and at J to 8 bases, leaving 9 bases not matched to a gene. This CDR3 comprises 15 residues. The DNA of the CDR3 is TGTGCCAGCAGCCAATCCGGCGGGAGTGTCTATGAGCAGTTCTTC. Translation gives CASSQSGGSVYEQFF.

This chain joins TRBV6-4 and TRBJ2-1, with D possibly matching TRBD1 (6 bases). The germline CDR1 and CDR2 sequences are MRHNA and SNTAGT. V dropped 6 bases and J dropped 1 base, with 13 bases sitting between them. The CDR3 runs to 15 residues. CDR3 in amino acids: CASSPLQGSYNEQFF. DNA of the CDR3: TGTGCCAGCAGCCCTCTACAGGGATCCTACAATGAGCAGTTCTTC.

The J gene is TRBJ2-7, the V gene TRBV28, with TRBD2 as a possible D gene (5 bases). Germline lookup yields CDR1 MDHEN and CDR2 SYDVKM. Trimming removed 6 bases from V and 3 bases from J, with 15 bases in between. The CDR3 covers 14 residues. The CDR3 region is CASSLANGYYEQYF. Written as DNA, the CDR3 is TGTGCCAGCAGCCTAGCCAATGGATACTACGAGCAGTACTTC.